This TCR beta chain was identified during a study of blood T cells in healthy people across ages. Isolation of PBMCs gave at least 6 million cells per sample. Per individual sample, total RNA of at least 6 micrograms was extracted. This clonotype has only a few counts. Primers used in a second PCR of about 7 to 12 cycles were a sample-barcoded 5' primer and a J-beta primer mix. TCRdb itself ran the 5' RACE reads through MiXCR, one entry per CDR3 protein. The top ten clones hold under 9.5% of a sample with roughly 700,000 distinct CDR3 sequences, just under 25% of them seen once. Germline values: CDR1 MNHEY, CDR2 SMNVEV (reference sequence). V was trimmed by 6 bases and J by 4 bases, leaving 29 bases between them. The CDR3 consists of 19 residues. This sample was also put to use in a study of T cells of mothers and their children. From that second work: Mothers and children who were related shared slightly more overlap than unrelated pairs, but not significantly more.

The genes are TRBV27 and TRBJ2-3; D perhaps matches TRBD2 (6 bases). The receptor was isolated from a boy younger than 18 in good health. The sample comprised blood. The DNA for the CDR3 is TGTGCCAGCAGAACACCCGTCAAACAAGCGGGTTCCATTGCAGATACGCAGTATTTT. It yields the protein CASRTPVKQAGSIADTQYF.